The T cell receptor (beta chain) under discussion was sequenced for a study of human T cells and chemical hapten exposure. Overall study context: Patch testing placed 0.01% DPC on the upper back, with readings at 6 days.

One entry per CDR3 protein, called by TCRdb with MiXCR from the RACE reads. Here the sample spans nearly 110,000 distinct CDR3 sequences, 12% being singletons. Documented time point: pre-sensitization, week 0. Indicated treatment: therapeutic diphenylcyclopropenone sensitization with weekly scalp DPC. This clonotype has more than one count but fewer than ten. This receptor was taken from a woman aged 45-59 years with alopecia areata. Some clones in this sample may be carry-over from other donors' samples. Source: whole blood, taken in connection with sensitization to the hapten diphenylcyclopropenone (DPC).

This CDR3 reads CATSSTGATGANVLTF. As DNA, the CDR3 is TGTGCCACCTCATCGACAGGGGCAACTGGGGCCAACGTCCTGACTTTC. The chain joins TRBV24-1 to TRBJ2-6; 8 nucleotides match TRBD1. The CDR3 contains 16 residues. Germline-derived CDR1 and CDR2 are KGHDR and SFDVKD. The junction had 8 bases not matched to a gene; V was cut back by 9 bases and J by 2 bases.